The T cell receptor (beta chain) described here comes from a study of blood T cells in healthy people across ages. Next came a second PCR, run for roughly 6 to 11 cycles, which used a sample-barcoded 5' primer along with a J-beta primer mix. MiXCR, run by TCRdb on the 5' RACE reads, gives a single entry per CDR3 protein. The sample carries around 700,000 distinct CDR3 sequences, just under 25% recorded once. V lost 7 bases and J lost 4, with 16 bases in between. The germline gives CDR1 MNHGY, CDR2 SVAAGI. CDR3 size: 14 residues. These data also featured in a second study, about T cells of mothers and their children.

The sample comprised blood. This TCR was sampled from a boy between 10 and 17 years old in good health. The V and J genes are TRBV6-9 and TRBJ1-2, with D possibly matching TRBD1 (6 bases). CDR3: CASNSEQGSYGYTF. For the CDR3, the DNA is TGTGCCAGCAATTCTGAACAGGGTTCCTATGGCTACACCTTC.